This entry is about one T cell receptor beta chain. Its antigen is still unknown. This sample was included in a study of synovial regulatory T cells in juvenile arthritis (dated by TCRdb to 2013 to 2016). In the study overall: Of the sequenced patients, roughly six received methotrexate, one received methotrexate plus infliximab, three were therapy-naive, and one had no treatment information. The study compared TCRbeta CDR3 repertoires of blood iaTreg cells, other blood Treg cells and synovial fluid Treg cells from matched patient samples. Effector T cell subsets from the study cohort were also sequenced for comparisons, but the Treg dataset by itself includes only blood Treg cells and synovial fluid Treg cells. Treg and Teff subsets from eleven to twelve JIA patients with active disease were included in the TCR repertoire comparisons.

The full study reports these points: Synovial Treg cells shared more CDR3 sequences with iaTreg cells than with other blood Treg cells, and Chao-Jaccard similarity confirmed that synovial Treg cells were more closely related to iaTreg cells. iaTreg TCR repertoires were found to be largely private across patients and to partially overlap with synovial Teff and blood CPL repertoires. TCR diversity was lower in blood iaTreg cells than in other blood Treg cells, which is consistent with antigen-driven expansion.

The donors for the TCR repertoire analysis were approximately 11 juvenile idiopathic arthritis patients with active disease who had not reached inactive disease, of whom 3 were polyarticular and 8 were oligoarticular. The TCR-sequenced patients had a median age of approximately 12 years (range about 2.1-25) and median disease duration of 7 years (range 0.2-19.1). The samples for TCR repertoire analysis were obtained at two Italian centres. Peripheral blood mononuclear cells were separated on a Histopaque-1077 density gradient and then cryopreserved in approximately 90% FCS with roughly 10% DMSO. In the germline V gene (reference sequence), CDR1 corresponds to GTSNPN and CDR2 to SVGIG. The CDR3 numbers 15 residues from cysteine through phenylalanine. The nucleotide record is missing. Receptor libraries were prepared by the immunoSEQ multiplex PCR assay. TCRbeta CDR3 sequencing was performed by Adaptive Biotechnologies. The authors processed their data as follows. Repertoire similarity was assessed using the Chao-modified Jaccard index and the median clonotype overlap from 200 random subsamples at equal sample size. Similarity analyses were performed using either productive nucleotide sequences or in silico-translated amino acid sequences. Hierarchical clustering with single linkage and t-SNE based on Chao-modified Jaccard distances were applied for the comparison of repertoires. Repertoire diversity was assessed with the Renyi index over a range of alpha values after the sample sizes were normalised. TCRdb limited this immuneACCESS table to in-frame rearrangements with V and J called. A share of clones is missing; checked studies link under half to unresolved V genes, and the rest is unexplained. That table furnishes V, J and clone size, whereas the DNA furnished D and trimming. The sample's own table lists 9,500 to 10,000 clones. The ten largest clones add up to roughly 1.9% of the sample.

The V and J segments used are TRBV30 and TRBJ2-4; TCRdb's D call of TRBD1 is untestable without DNA. The TCR comes from a donor younger than 30 with juvenile idiopathic arthritis. Sequenced sample: Treg cells from blood. The label giving this sample's cell subset or site can be read as: remaining (HLA-DR-negative) circulating blood Treg cells. For the CDR3, the sequence is CAWSKKGGTGGFEYF.